This T cell receptor (beta chain) was found in a study of PD-1 blockade in classical Hodgkin lymphoma. The study, taken as a whole, reports: Patients with a complete response exhibited baseline diversity comparable to newly diagnosed patients. Relapsed/refractory patients reportedly had lower baseline diversity than newly diagnosed patients.

This clone has more than one count but fewer than ten. Its cognate antigen is unknown. The junction had 2 bases not matched to a gene; V was cut back by 5 bases and J by 3 bases. CDR1 and CDR2 from the germline V gene are MNHEY and SMNVEV (reference sequence). The CDR3 runs 13 residues. In every patient, relapse followed autologous stem cell transplantation, while exposure to brentuximab vedotin differed. Method: immunoSEQ multiplex PCR; TCRdb's copy keeps in-frame clones and lacks some. This table holds some 14,000 clones, about 78% found once. The TCR was taken from a human donor with classical Hodgkin lymphoma. The source material was peripheral blood mononuclear cells (PBMCs), sampled before the second cycle of nivolumab. The chain links TRBV27 to TRBJ2-7, with 9 bases that match TRBD1. The CDR3 DNA reads TGTGCCAGCAGTACGGGACAGGGCTACGAGCAGTACTTC. Its protein is CASSTGQGYEQYF.